This T cell receptor (beta chain) derives from a study of PD-1 blockade in mismatch repair-deficient tumors. Germline trimming cut 0 bases from V and 3 bases from J; bases unmatched to any gene: 3. CDR3 size: 15 residues. Germline CDR1 reads SGHRS; CDR2 reads YFSETQ. Every patient had mismatch repair deficiency by PCR or immunohistochemistry. TCRdb's copy holds only in-frame clones and misses some; the assay was immunoSEQ multiplex PCR. This sample carries under 40,000 clones, roughly 84% of them seen once, and the ten largest clones take around 0.99%. The sequence came from an adult with mismatch repair-deficient cancer. The gene calls are TRBV5-1 and TRBJ2-1; TRBD2 matches 7 bases. The material sequenced was PBMCs, taken roughly 40 weeks after starting pembrolizumab. The CDR3 nucleotides read TGCGCCAGCAGCTTGGTGCTAGCGGTCTACAATGAGCAGTTCTTC. Amino acid sequence: CASSLVLAVYNEQFF.